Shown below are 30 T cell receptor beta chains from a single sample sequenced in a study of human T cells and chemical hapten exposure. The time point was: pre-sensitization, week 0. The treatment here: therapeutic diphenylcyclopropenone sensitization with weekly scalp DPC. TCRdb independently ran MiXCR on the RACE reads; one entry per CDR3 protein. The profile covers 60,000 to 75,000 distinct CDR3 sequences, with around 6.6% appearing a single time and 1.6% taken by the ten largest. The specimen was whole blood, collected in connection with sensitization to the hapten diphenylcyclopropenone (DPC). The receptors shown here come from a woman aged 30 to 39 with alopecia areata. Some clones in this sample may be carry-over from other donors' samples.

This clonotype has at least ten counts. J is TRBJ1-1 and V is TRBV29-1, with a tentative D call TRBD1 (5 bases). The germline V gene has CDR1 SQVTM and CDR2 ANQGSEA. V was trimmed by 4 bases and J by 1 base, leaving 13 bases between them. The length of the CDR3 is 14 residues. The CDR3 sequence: CSVGVVQGNTEAFF. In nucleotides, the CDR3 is TGCAGCGTTGGCGTGGTTCAGGGGAACACTGAAGCTTTCTTT. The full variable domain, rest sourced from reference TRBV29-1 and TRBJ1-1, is SAVISQKPSRDICQRGTSLTIQCQVDSQVTMMFWYRQQPGQSLTLIATANQGSEATYESGFVIDKFPISRPNLTFSTLTVSNMSPEDSSIYLCSVGVVQGNTEAFFGQGTRLTVV.

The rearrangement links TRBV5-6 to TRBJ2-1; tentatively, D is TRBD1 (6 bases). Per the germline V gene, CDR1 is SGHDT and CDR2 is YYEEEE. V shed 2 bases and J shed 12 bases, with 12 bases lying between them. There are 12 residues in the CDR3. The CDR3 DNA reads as TGTGCCAGCAGCTTCAGACAGGCGGGGCAGTTCTTC. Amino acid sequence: CASSFRQAGQFF.

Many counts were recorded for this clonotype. CDR3 DNA sequence: TGTGCCAGCACCCGGTTGGGCTCCCAAGAGACCCAGTACTTC. Translated, it gives CASTRLGSQETQYF. V and J are TRBV7-2 and TRBJ2-5; D remains unclear. The germline CDR1 and CDR2 sequences are SGHTA and FQGNSA. This CDR3 contains 14 residues. V lost 7 bases and J 1 base, leaving 13 bases between the germline ends.

The CDR3 nucleotides are TGTGCCAGCAGCTTAGAATTTCTCCAGCCCCAGCATTTT. As protein: CASSLEFLQPQHF. This chain links TRBV7-2 with TRBJ1-5; D uncertain. The V gene's germline CDR1 is SGHTA and CDR2 FQGNSA. V gave up 1 base and J gave up 7 bases, with 8 bases separating them. This CDR3 contains 13 residues. The complete variable domain, with remaining parts taken from reference TRBV7-2 and TRBJ1-5, reads GAGVSQSPSNKVTEKGKDVELRCDPISGHTALYWYRQSLGQGLEFLIYFQGNSAPDKSGLPSDRFSAERTGGSVSTLTIQRTQQEDSAVYLCASSLEFLQPQHFGDGTRLSIL.

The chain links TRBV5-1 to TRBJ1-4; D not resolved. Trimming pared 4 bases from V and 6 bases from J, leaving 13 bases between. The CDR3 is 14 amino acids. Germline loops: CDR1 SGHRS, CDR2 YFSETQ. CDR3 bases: TGCGCCAGCAGCGAAAGAACAGCTGATGAAAAACTGTTTTTT. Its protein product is CASSERTADEKLFF.

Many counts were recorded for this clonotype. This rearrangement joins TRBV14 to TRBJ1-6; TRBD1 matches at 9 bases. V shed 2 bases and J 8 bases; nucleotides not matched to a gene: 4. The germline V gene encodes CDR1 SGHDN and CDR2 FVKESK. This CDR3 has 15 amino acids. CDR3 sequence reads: CASSQTTGGDSPLHF. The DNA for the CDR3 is TGTGCCAGCAGCCAAACTACAGGGGGCGATTCACCCCTCCACTTT.

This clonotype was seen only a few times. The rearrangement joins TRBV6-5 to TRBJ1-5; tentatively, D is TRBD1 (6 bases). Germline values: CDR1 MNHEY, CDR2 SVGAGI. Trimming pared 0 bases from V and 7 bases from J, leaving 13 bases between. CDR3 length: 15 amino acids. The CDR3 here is CASSYSMSGEQPQHF. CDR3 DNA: TGTGCCAGCAGTTACTCGATGTCAGGGGAGCAGCCCCAGCATTTT.

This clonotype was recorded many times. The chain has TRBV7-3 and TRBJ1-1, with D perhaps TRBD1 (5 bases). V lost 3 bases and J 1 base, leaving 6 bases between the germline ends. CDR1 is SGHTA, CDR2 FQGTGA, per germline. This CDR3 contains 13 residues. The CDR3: CASSFRGNTEAFF. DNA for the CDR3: TGTGCCAGCAGCTTTAGGGGGAACACTGAAGCTTTCTTT.

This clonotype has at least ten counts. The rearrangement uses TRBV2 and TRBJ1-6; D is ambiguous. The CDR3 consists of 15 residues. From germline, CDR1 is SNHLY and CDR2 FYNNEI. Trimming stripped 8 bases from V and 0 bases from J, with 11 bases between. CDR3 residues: CASRVGSSYNSPLHF. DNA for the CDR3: TGTGCCAGCCGGGTGGGCAGCTCCTATAATTCACCCCTCCACTTT.

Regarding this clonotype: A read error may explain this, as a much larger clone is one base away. CDR3 nucleotide sequence: TGTGCCAGCAGCGTAGAAGCCAAGGTAGAGACCCAGTACTTC. Protein sequence: CASSVEAKVETQYF. The chain is built from TRBV9 and TRBJ2-5; no definite D call. V was shortened by 0 bases and J by 4 bases, with 10 bases between the two germline ends. This CDR3 spans 14 amino acids. Germline loops: CDR1 SGDLS, CDR2 YYNGEE.

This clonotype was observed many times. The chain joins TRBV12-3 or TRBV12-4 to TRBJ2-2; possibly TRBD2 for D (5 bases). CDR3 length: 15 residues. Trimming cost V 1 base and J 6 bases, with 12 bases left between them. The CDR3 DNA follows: TGTGCCAGCAGTTTAGGTCCTAGCCGGTCCGGGGAGCTGTTTTTT. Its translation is CASSLGPSRSGELFF.

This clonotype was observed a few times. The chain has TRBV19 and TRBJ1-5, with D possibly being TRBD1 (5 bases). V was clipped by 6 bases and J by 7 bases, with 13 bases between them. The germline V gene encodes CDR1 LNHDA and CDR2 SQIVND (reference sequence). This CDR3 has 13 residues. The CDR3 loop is CASSPGLLQPQHF. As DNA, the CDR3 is TGTGCCAGTAGCCCGGGACTCCTACAGCCCCAGCATTTT.

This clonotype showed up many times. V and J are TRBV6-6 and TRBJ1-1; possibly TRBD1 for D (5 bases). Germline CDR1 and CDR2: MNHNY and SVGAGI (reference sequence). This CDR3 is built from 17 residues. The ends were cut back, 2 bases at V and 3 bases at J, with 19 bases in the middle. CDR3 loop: CASSYTPGSGMDTEAFF. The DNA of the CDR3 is TGTGCCAGCAGTTACACACCAGGGTCGGGGATGGACACTGAAGCTTTCTTT.

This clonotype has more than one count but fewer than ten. The CDR3 DNA reads as TGTGCCAGCAGTGGGACTAGCGGCTCTGGGGCCAACGTCCTGACTTTC. Protein product: CASSGTSGSGANVLTF. The genes are TRBV6-1 and TRBJ2-6; the match to TRBD2 covers 10 bases. Germline trimming cut 4 bases from V and 0 bases from J; bases unmatched to any gene: 0. The CDR3 covers 16 residues. Germline assignment: CDR1 MNHNS and CDR2 SASEGT.

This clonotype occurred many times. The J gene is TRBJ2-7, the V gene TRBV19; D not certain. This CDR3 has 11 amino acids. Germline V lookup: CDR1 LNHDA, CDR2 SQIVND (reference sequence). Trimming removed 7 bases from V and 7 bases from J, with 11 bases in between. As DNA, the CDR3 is TGTGCCAGTAAAGACTCTGGGGAGCAGTACTTC. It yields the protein CASKDSGEQYF.

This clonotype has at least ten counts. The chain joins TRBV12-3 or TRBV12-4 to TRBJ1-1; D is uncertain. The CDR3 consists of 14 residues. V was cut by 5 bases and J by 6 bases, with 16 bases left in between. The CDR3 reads CASSRRTLAPEAFF. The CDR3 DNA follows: TGTGCCAGCAGTCGACGAACCCTAGCGCCTGAAGCTTTCTTT.

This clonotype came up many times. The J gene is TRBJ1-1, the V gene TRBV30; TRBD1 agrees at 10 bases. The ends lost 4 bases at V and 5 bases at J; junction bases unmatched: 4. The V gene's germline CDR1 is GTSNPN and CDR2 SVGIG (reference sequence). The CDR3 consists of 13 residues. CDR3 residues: CAWIGQGGTEAFF. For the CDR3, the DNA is TGTGCCTGGATTGGACAGGGGGGGACTGAAGCTTTCTTT.

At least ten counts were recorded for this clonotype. This CDR3 reads CAITRQGNTEAFF. For the CDR3, the DNA is TGTGCCATCACCAGACAGGGTAACACTGAAGCTTTCTTT. The genes are TRBV10-3 and TRBJ1-1; TRBD1 matches 7 bases. Germline values: CDR1 ENHRY, CDR2 SYGVKD. J gave up 2 bases and V 7 bases, and 4 bases lay outside the gene matches. This CDR3 is 13 amino acids long.

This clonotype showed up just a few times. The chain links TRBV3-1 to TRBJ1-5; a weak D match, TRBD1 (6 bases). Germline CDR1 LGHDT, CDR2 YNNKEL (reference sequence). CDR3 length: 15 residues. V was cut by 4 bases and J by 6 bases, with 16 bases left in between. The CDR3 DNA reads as TGTGCCAGCAGCCCTAACGCAGGAGGGGGTCAGCCCCAGCATTTT. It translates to CASSPNAGGGQPQHF.

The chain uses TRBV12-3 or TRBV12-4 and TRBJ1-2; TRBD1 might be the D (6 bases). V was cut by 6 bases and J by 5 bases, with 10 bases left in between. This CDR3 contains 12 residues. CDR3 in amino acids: CASRNQGYGYTF. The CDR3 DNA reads TGTGCCAGCAGAAATCAGGGGTATGGCTACACCTTC.

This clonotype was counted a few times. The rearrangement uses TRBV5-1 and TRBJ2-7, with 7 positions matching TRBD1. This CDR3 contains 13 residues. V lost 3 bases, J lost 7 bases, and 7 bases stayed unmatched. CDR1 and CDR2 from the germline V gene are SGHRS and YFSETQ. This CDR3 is CASSSQGFGEQYF. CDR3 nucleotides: TGCGCCAGCAGCTCACAGGGGTTCGGAGAGCAGTACTTC.

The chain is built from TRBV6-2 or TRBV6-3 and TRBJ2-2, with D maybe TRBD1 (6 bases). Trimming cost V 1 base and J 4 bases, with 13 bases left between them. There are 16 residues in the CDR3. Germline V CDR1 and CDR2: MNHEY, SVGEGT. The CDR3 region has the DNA TGTGCCAGCAGTTACTGGACAGCACTTACCACCGGGGAGCTGTTTTTT. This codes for CASSYWTALTTGELFF.

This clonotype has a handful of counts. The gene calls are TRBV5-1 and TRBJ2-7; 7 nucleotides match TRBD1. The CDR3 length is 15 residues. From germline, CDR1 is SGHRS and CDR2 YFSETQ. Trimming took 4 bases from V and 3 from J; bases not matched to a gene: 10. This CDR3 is CASSLYRGNSYEQYF. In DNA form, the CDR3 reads TGCGCCAGCAGCCTTTACAGGGGAAATAGCTACGAGCAGTACTTC.

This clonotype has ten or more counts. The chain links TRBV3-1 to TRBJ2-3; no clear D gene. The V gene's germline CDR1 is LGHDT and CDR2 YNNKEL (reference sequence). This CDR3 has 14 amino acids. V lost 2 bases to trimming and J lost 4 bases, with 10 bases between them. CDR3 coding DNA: TGTGCCAGCAGCCAACGGTCTAATCCAGATACGCAGTATTTT. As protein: CASSQRSNPDTQYF.

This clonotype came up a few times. The CDR3 nucleotides are TGTGCCAGCAGCTCTGACGGAAAAATTACTAACTATGGCTACACCTTC. Its protein is CASSSDGKITNYGYTF. This chain connects TRBV7-9 to TRBJ1-2; no firm D call. CDR1 is SEHNR and CDR2 is FQNEAQ in the germline V gene (reference sequence). Trimming removed 4 bases at V and 0 bases at J, with 15 bases between. The CDR3 is 16 amino acids.

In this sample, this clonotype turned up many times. CDR3 amino acids: CASSSSGRYSPLHF. The CDR3 bases are TGTGCCAGCAGCTCATCTGGACGGTATTCACCCCTCCACTTT. The chain links TRBV5-6 to TRBJ1-6; D gene uncertain. V was trimmed by 3 bases and J by 8 bases, leaving 12 bases between them. Germline CDR1 is SGHDT and CDR2 is YYEEEE. The CDR3 has 14 residues.

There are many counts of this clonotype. CDR3 nucleotide sequence: TGTGCCAGCAGCTTAGCGTTGGGGTTAGGCAAAAACATTCAGTACTTC. Amino acid sequence: CASSLALGLGKNIQYF. The chain recombines TRBV7-9 with TRBJ2-4; D is undetermined. This CDR3 contains 16 residues. The germline V and J ends were trimmed by 0 bases and 3 bases, with 12 bases remaining between them. Germline CDR1 and CDR2: SEHNR and FQNEAQ (reference sequence).

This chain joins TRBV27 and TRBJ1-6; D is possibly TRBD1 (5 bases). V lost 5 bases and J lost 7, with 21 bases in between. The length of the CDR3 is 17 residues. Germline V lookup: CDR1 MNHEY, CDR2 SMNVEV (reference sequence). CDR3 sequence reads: CASSPRWGGDSNSPLHF. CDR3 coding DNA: TGTGCCAGCAGTCCCCGTTGGGGGGGGGACTCAAATTCACCCCTCCACTTT.

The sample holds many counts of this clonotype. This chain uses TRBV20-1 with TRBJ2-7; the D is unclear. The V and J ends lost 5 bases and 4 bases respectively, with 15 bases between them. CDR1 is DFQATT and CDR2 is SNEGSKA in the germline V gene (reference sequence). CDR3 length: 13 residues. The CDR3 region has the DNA TGCAGTGCTCCGGGCCTTACCCTATACGAGCAGTACTTC. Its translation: CSAPGLTLYEQYF.

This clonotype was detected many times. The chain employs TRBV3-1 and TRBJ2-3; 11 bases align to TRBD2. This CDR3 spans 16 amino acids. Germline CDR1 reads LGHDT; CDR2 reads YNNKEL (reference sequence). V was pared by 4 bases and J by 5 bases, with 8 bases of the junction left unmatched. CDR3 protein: CASSLVSGGAGDTQYF. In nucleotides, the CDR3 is TGTGCCAGCAGCCTGGTTAGCGGGGGGGCGGGAGATACGCAGTATTTT.